This T cell receptor beta chain was sequenced for a study of T cells in Graves' hyperthyroidism and ophthalmopathy. Germline V gene sequence: CDR1 KGHSH, CDR2 LQKENI. This CDR3 contains 13 residues. Trimming left V 4 bases short and J 8 bases short, with 12 bases between. Active moderate-to-severe ophthalmopathy, Clinical Activity Score at least 3, NOSPECS at least 4, under 3 months' duration. Based on clinical symptoms, serum thyroxine and TRAb, thyroid ultrasound and orbital computed tomography, diagnoses were reached. It was less than 13 ml of fresh peripheral blood that supplied the PBMCs. The investigators amplified TCR beta CDR3 regions from RNA transcripts. The primer set for the first-round RT-PCR of the TCR CDR3 was HTBI. TCRdb analysed the multiplex PCR reads with MiXCR anew, one entry per CDR3 protein. This table holds a few hundred thousand distinct CDR3 sequences, about 18% found once.

The clonotype comes from a man younger than 30 with Graves' ophthalmopathy. Material: blood. The genes are TRBV18 and TRBJ2-1; D is possibly TRBD1 (5 bases). The CDR3 nucleotides are TGTGCCAGCTCACAAGGGGCGCGTGATGAGCAGTTCTTC. It is translated as CASSQGARDEQFF.